One sample yielded the 19 T cell receptor beta chains listed below, sequenced in a study of post-analysis software for immune sequencing data. The antigens of these receptors remain unknown. Whole-study findings and limits: When patients were compared with controls, 4 or 5 TRBV segments were more frequent, TRBV5-6, TRBV5-1 and TRBV20-1 among them.

cDNA libraries of TCR beta carried unique molecular identifiers. In TCRdb, the PCR reads were re-called with MiXCR into one record per CDR3 protein. The sample carries more than 450,000 distinct CDR3 sequences, roughly 40% recorded once. Sequencing used blood. The receptor source for this set is a girl aged 10 to 17 with multiple sclerosis.

The chain combines TRBV20-1 with TRBJ2-7; TRBD2 matches at 11 bases. With 5 bases clipped from V and 2 bases from J, the junction kept 5 bases outside the gene matches. The CDR3 covers 14 residues. CDR1 is DFQATT and CDR2 is SNEGSKA in the germline V gene (reference sequence). CDR3 sequence (DNA): TGCAGTGCTGGTATAGCGGGAGGGCCCTACGAGCAGTACTTC. This sequence encodes CSAGIAGGPYEQYF.

This chain joins TRBV4-1 and TRBJ2-1; 16 bases line up with TRBD2. V trimming: 4 bases; J trimming: 2 bases; junction bases outside the gene matches: 8. Germline V CDR1 and CDR2: MGHRA, YSYEKL. This CDR3 is built from 19 residues. CDR3 region: CASSPAGTSGRGTYNEQFF. The CDR3 region has the DNA TGCGCCAGCAGCCCGGCCGGGACTAGCGGGAGGGGGACCTACAATGAGCAGTTCTTC.

This chain connects TRBV15 to TRBJ1-4; D is undetermined. CDR1 and CDR2 (germline): LNHNV, YYDKDF (reference sequence). V lost 5 bases, J lost 0 bases, and 13 bases lay in between. The CDR3 has 16 residues. DNA of the CDR3: TGTGCCACCAGCGCCCTTAGGGCGGCAACTAATGAAAAACTGTTTTTT. Residues: CATSALRAATNEKLFF.

This clonotype was detected only once. V usage is TRBV12-3 or TRBV12-4 and J usage is TRBJ1-5; TRBD1 matches at 10 bases. V dropped 6 bases and J dropped 5; count of bases not matched to a gene: 7. The CDR3 contains 15 residues. Written as DNA, the CDR3 is TGTGCCAGCAGACTGGACAGGGGGGAAGATCAGCCCCAGCATTTT. Amino acid sequence: CASRLDRGEDQPQHF.

The chain recombines TRBV6-2 or TRBV6-3 with TRBJ1-2; D is uncertain. CDR3 length: 13 amino acids. The V gene's germline CDR1 is MNHEY and CDR2 SVGEGT. Trimming removed 7 bases at V and 4 bases at J, with 13 bases between. The CDR3 reads CASKPPAVYGYTF. The CDR3, as DNA: TGTGCCAGCAAACCCCCGGCCGTCTATGGCTACACCTTC.

The chain is built from TRBV12-3 or TRBV12-4 and TRBJ1-1; D unclear. The CDR3 contains 13 residues. The V gene lost 0 bases and the J gene lost 10 bases, with 12 bases spanning the gap. The CDR3 loop is CASSLAQSKRAFF. The CDR3 DNA reads as TGTGCCAGCAGTTTAGCGCAGAGCAAAAGAGCTTTCTTT.

The chain joins TRBV6-6 to TRBJ1-2; a possible D gene is TRBD1 (6 bases). V was shortened by 9 bases and J by 4 bases, with 18 bases between the two germline ends. Germline V CDR1 and CDR2: MNHNY, SVGAGI (reference sequence). The CDR3 length is 14 residues. CDR3: CASIPAGGSYGYTF. The CDR3 DNA sequence: TGTGCCAGTATCCCTGCGGGGGGCTCCTATGGCTACACCTTC.

This clonotype was counted a few times. The chain employs TRBV7-9 and TRBJ2-5, with 8 bases matching TRBD2. Per the germline V gene, CDR1 is SEHNR and CDR2 is FQNEAQ (reference sequence). The V gene end was trimmed by 4 bases and the J gene end by 2 bases; junction bases not matched to a gene: 3. CDR3 length: 14 residues. The chain's CDR3 is CASSSAGVQETQYF. The CDR3 DNA reads as TGTGCCAGCAGCTCAGCGGGAGTTCAAGAGACCCAGTACTTC. Filled out from reference TRBV7-9 and TRBJ2-5, the complete variable domain reads DTGVSQNPRHKITKRGQNVTFRCDPISEHNRLYWYRQTLGQGPEFLTYFQNEAQLEKSRLLSDRFSAERPKGSFSTLEIQRTEQGDSAMYLCASSSAGVQETQYFGPGTRLLVL.

This clonotype was detected a few times. V is TRBV6-1 and J is TRBJ2-7; D is unclear. The CDR3 loop spans 12 amino acids. V lost 3 bases to trimming and J lost 5 bases, with 8 bases between them. The germline CDR1 and CDR2 sequences are MNHNS and SASEGT. The CDR3 DNA is TGTGCCAGCAGTGAGCCCAGAGACGAGCAGTACTTC. This sequence encodes CASSEPRDEQYF.

The J gene is TRBJ2-1, the V gene TRBV29-1; 8 bases map to TRBD2. This CDR3 spans 19 amino acids. CDR1 is SQVTM, CDR2 ANQGSEA, per germline. With V trimmed by 1 base and J by 0 bases, 14 bases remained unmatched. In DNA, the CDR3 is TGCAGCGTTGAAGGCCCATTGGAAGCGGGAGCCCTCTCCTACAATGAGCAGTTCTTC. Amino acid sequence: CSVEGPLEAGALSYNEQFF.

Comment on this clonotype: The final CDR3 position lacks the conserved phenylalanine or tryptophan, pointing to a likely read error. The rearrangement uses TRBV4-1 and TRBJ1-1, with a possible D match to TRBD1 (6 bases). Looked up from germline, CDR1 is MGHRA and CDR2 is YSYEKL. The CDR3 has 14 amino acids. V lost 1 base and J lost 1, with 7 bases in between. The CDR3 here is CASSQGRGNTEAFL. CDR3 sequence (DNA): TGCGCCAGCAGCCAAGGCAGGGGGAACACTGAAGCTTTCTTG.

This clonotype was observed once. This chain links TRBV11-3 with TRBJ2-5; 7 nucleotides match TRBD2. Germline V CDR1 and CDR2: SGHNT, YENEEA. The CDR3 loop spans 14 amino acids. The V and J ends lost 7 bases and 2 bases, in that order; junction bases with no gene match: 7. CDR3 DNA sequence: TGTGCCAGCACTCGTTGGGGAGGGCAAGAGACCCAGTACTTC. Protein: CASTRWGGQETQYF.

The chain combines TRBV20-1 with TRBJ2-7; TRBD1 matches at 11 bases. In germline, CDR1 is DFQATT, CDR2 SNEGSKA (reference sequence). Trimming took 3 bases from V and 6 from J; bases not matched to a gene: 1. This CDR3 comprises 12 residues. The DNA for the CDR3 is TGCAGTGCTAGGGACAGGGGGCGCGAGCAGTACTTC. Amino acids: CSARDRGREQYF.

The sample holds a few counts of this clonotype. The chain couples TRBV12-3 or TRBV12-4 to TRBJ2-5; D call uncertain. V lost 7 bases to trimming and J lost 5 bases, with 8 bases between them. The CDR3 covers 11 residues. CDR3: CASTSSETQYF. The CDR3 coding sequence is TGTGCCAGCACCTCCTCCGAGACCCAGTACTTC.

The V call is TRBV12-3 or TRBV12-4, the J call TRBJ1-1, with D possibly being TRBD1 (6 bases). Trimming removed 3 bases from V and 0 bases from J, with 20 bases in between. The CDR3 contains 18 residues. CDR3 loop: CASSFPRRTADMNTEAFF. CDR3 sequence (DNA): TGTGCCAGCAGTTTCCCCCGACGGACAGCCGACATGAACACTGAAGCTTTCTTT.

In its sample, this clonotype was seen a few times. This chain connects TRBV3-1 to TRBJ2-1; the D gene is possibly TRBD2 (5 bases). CDR1 is LGHDT and CDR2 is YNNKEL in the germline V gene (reference sequence). The CDR3 spans 13 residues. V was shortened by 5 bases and J by 4 bases, with 9 bases between the two germline ends. The CDR3 spells CASSFEGYNEQFF. The CDR3 DNA follows: TGTGCCAGCAGCTTCGAGGGATACAATGAGCAGTTCTTC.

The CDR3 DNA reads TGCAGCGCTCTTCTACCGGGACAGGGAGTCGAGCAGTACTTC. Amino acids: CSALLPGQGVEQYF. The chain is built from TRBV29-1 and TRBJ2-7, with 9 bases matching TRBD1. The germline V gene encodes CDR1 SQVTM and CDR2 ANQGSEA. The CDR3 extends over 14 amino acids. After removal of 7 bases from V and 6 bases from J, the junction contained 13 bases not matched to a gene.

V gene TRBV7-9 combines with J gene TRBJ2-7, with no clear D. The CDR3 totals 14 residues. Germline CDR1 reads SEHNR; CDR2 reads FQNEAQ (reference sequence). V lost 5 bases to trimming and J lost 0 bases, with 11 bases between them. The CDR3 protein is CASSASSYSYEQYF. The CDR3 DNA follows: TGTGCCAGCAGCGCCTCATCATACTCCTACGAGCAGTACTTC.

This clonotype was recorded only once. An end of the junction does not agree with germline; a read error may underlie this. The chain combines TRBV9 with TRBJ2-1; 7 nucleotides match TRBD2. Germline assignment: CDR1 SGDLS and CDR2 YYNGEE. The CDR3 consists of 15 residues. CDR3 protein: CPSSVGDGGRVEQFF. CDR3 coding DNA: TGTCCCAGCAGCGTGGGGGACGGGGGGAGGGTTGAGCAGTTCTTC.